This T cell receptor (beta chain) was profiled in a study of shared clonotypes between healthy human individuals. Study overall: For every donor, three CD4 naive, three CD4 memory, two CD8 naive and one CD8 memory plates were used.

The CDR3 has 19 residues. Losses at the gene ends were 4 bases for V and 2 bases for J; bases not matched to a gene: 12. Germline V gene data show CDR1 as MNHGY and CDR2 as SAAAGT. In the source study's methods: Junction-only sequences produced by ImmunoSEQ had no quality scores, so filtering differed. Repertoires were generated with immunoSEQ multiplex PCR, while TCRdb's copy carries only in-frame clones and drops some. V, J and clone size were drawn from that table, and D and trimming were deduced from the DNA. The data show under 1,100,000 clones, about 84% seen once. Nashville, Tennessee was home to all donors, each a Caucasian adult.

This chain joins TRBV6-8 and TRBJ2-1, with 12 positions matching TRBD2. This TCR came from a man younger than 35 in good health. Some clones in this sample may be carry-over from other donors' samples. The sequencing sample was made of memory CD4+ T cells from PBMCs. Subset here: CD45RA-negative fraction. The CDR3 protein is CASSFVGPTSGRPYNEQFF. The CDR3 region has the DNA TGTGCCAGCAGTTTTGTCGGACCTACTAGCGGGAGGCCCTACAATGAGCAGTTCTTC.